The clone carrying this T cell receptor beta chain was observed at least ten times. The target antigen is unknown. From RNA transcripts, TCR beta CDR3 regions were amplified. First-round RT-PCR targeting the TCR CDR3 was performed with the HTBI primer set. TCRdb recomputed calls from the multiplex PCR reads with MiXCR, one row per CDR3 protein. Here the sample spans roughly 530,000 distinct CDR3 sequences, 17% being singletons. It was around 11 ml of fresh peripheral blood that supplied the PBMCs. There are 15 residues in the CDR3. The germline V gene has CDR1 LGHDT and CDR2 YNNKEL (reference sequence). V lost 1 base and J lost 3, with 10 bases in between. The sample comes from a study of T cells in Graves' hyperthyroidism and ophthalmopathy. Study-wide results and limits: Before onset, ophthalmopathy was predicted by the model a median about 6.2 months earlier. Ophthalmopathy was distinguished from stable hyperthyroidism by 13 V-J signatures. Blood samples included most of the expanded thyroid clonotypes exceeding 0.001.

The gene calls are TRBV3-1 and TRBJ2-1; D remains ambiguous. The TCR was taken from a young woman with Graves' ophthalmopathy. Source material: blood. CDR3 region: CASSQVAIGYNEQFF. In nucleotides, the CDR3 is TGTGCCAGCAGCCAAGTAGCTATTGGCTACAATGAGCAGTTCTTC.